This T cell receptor (beta chain) was captured by sequencing in a study of blood T cells in healthy people across ages. The study, taken as a whole, reports: Per million T cells, TCR beta diversity dropped about linearly as age rose.

Combining a sample-barcoded 5' primer with a J-beta primer mix, a second PCR ran for roughly 7 to 12 cycles. TCRdb fed the 5' RACE reads into MiXCR, producing one record per CDR3 protein. The sample includes 1.5 million to 2 million distinct CDR3 sequences, roughly 32% of them seen just once. This CDR3 is 16 amino acids long. The V segment lost 6 bases and the J segment 6 bases; nucleotides outside the gene matches: 12. This clonotype has just a few counts. Its specificity is unknown. Sequenced: blood. This receptor was obtained from a woman aged 25 to 45 in good health. This chain connects TRBV12-3 or TRBV12-4 to TRBJ2-7; 12 bases fit TRBD2. In DNA, the CDR3 is TGTGCCAGCAGCCACGCACCGACTAGCGGGGGTATCGAGCAGTACTTC. Translating gives CASSHAPTSGGIEQYF.